These 32 T cell receptor beta chains came from one sample sequenced in a study of blood T cell repertoires in COVID-19. The data were produced by immunoSEQ multiplex PCR, yet TCRdb's version contains in-frame clones alone and is incomplete. The table records roughly 150,000 clones, just under 85% of them present only once. Sequenced sample: peripheral blood. The receptors originated from a woman of 80 years or more with COVID-19, enrolled during active disease.

The V gene is TRBV10-3, the J gene TRBJ2-3, with a weak D call TRBD2 (7 bases). CDR3 length equals 17 residues. Germline assignment: CDR1 ENHRY and CDR2 SYGVKD. V was cut by 4 bases and J by 6 bases, with 23 bases left in between. CDR3 nucleotide sequence: TGTGCCATCAGTGGATCTCCGGGAGCGGGGACACTCGATACGCAGTATTTT. It encodes CAISGSPGAGTLDTQYF.

The rearrangement links TRBV19 to TRBJ1-2, with TRBD1 as a possible D gene (5 bases). This CDR3 contains 16 residues. In germline, CDR1 is LNHDA, CDR2 SQIVND (reference sequence). The V and J ends lost 4 bases and 1 base respectively, with 16 bases between them. Here the CDR3 reads CASSTGSGGRNYGYTF. The CDR3 nucleotides read TGTGCCAGTAGTACGGGAAGCGGGGGACGTAACTATGGCTACACCTTC.

This chain connects TRBV15 to TRBJ1-4; D not resolved. Per germline, CDR1 LNHNV and CDR2 YYDKDF (reference sequence). The CDR3 is 15 amino acids. V was clipped by 1 base and J by 7 bases, with 13 bases between them. This chain's CDR3 is CATSRVAGGSEKLFF. For the CDR3, the DNA is TGTGCCACCAGCAGAGTGGCGGGTGGCAGTGAAAAACTGTTTTTT. Based on the CDR3 plus reference TRBV15 and TRBJ1-4, the full variable domain is DAMVIQNPRYQVTQFGKPVTLSCSQTLNHNVMYWYQQKSSQAPKLLFHYYDKDFNNEADTPDNFQSRRPNTSFCFLDIRSPGLGDTAMYLCATSRVAGGSEKLFFGSGTQLSVL.

The chain is built from TRBV27 and TRBJ1-2; 7 nucleotides match TRBD1. The CDR3 contains 13 residues. The germline V gene encodes CDR1 MNHEY and CDR2 SMNVEV (reference sequence). V was clipped by 4 bases and J by 8 bases; unmatched bases: 7. In DNA, the CDR3 is TGTGCCAGCAGTTCGAGAGGGGGCGCCGGCTACACCTTC. Its protein is CASSSRGGAGYTF.

The chain joins TRBV2 to TRBJ1-5; D gene uncertain. V gave up 8 bases and J gave up 4 bases, with 12 bases separating them. The CDR3 covers 13 residues. Germline CDR1 and CDR2: SNHLY and FYNNEI. DNA for the CDR3: TGTGCCAGCCACAGAGAGAGAAATCAGCCCCAGCATTTT. Translation gives CASHRERNQPQHF. The complete variable domain, with remaining parts taken from reference TRBV2 and TRBJ1-5, reads EPEVTQTPSHQVTQMGQEVILRCVPISNHLYFYWYRQILGQKVEFLVSFYNNEISEKSEIFDDQFSVERPDGSNFTLKIRSTKLEDSAMYFCASHRERNQPQHFGDGTRLSIL.

The CDR3 nucleotides are TGTGCCAGCTCACCACCGGCCCCGGGATGGGGCACAGATACGCAGTATTTT. This translates into CASSPPAPGWGTDTQYF. This chain joins TRBV18 and TRBJ2-3, with a tentative D call TRBD2 (5 bases). Germline V gives CDR1 KGHSH, CDR2 LQKENI. V gave up 0 bases and J gave up 1 base, with 14 bases separating them. This CDR3 spans 17 amino acids.

Here the CDR3 reads CSVALAGAADTQYF. The CDR3 coding sequence is TGCAGCGTTGCACTAGCGGGAGCTGCGGATACGCAGTATTTT. The J gene is TRBJ2-3, the V gene TRBV29-1, with 11 bases matching TRBD2. After removal of 4 bases from V and 6 bases from J, the junction contained 6 bases not matched to a gene. Germline V CDR1 and CDR2: SQVTM, ANQGSEA. The CDR3 sequence is 14 residues long.

This clone was observed once. V usage is TRBV19 and J usage is TRBJ1-3; the D is unclear. V lost 3 bases to trimming and J lost 0 bases, with 12 bases between them. Germline CDR1 LNHDA, CDR2 SQIVND (reference sequence). The CDR3 sequence is 16 residues long. The CDR3, as DNA: TGTGCCAGTAGTATTGGAGGCAGGCTCTCTGGAAACACCATATATTTT. Translated, it gives CASSIGGRLSGNTIYF.

As DNA, the CDR3 is TGTGCCAGCGGCTACCTTCAGGGGAATTCACCCCTCCACTTT. Amino acids: CASGYLQGNSPLHF. The genes are TRBV6-5 and TRBJ1-6; D may be TRBD1 (6 bases). The germline V gene has CDR1 MNHEY and CDR2 SVGAGI. Trimming shortened V by 8 bases and J by 7 bases, and 15 bases separated the two germline ends. This CDR3 is 14 amino acids long.

The V and J genes are TRBV6-5 and TRBJ1-6; no clear D. CDR1 is MNHEY, CDR2 SVGAGI, per germline. The CDR3 covers 14 residues. The V and J ends lost 7 bases and 1 base respectively, with 8 bases between them. The CDR3 DNA follows: TGTGCCAGCAACGCGGCATCCTATAATTCACCCCTCCACTTT. It codes for CASNAASYNSPLHF.

The count of this clone is one. The chain recombines TRBV4-1 with TRBJ1-4; 7 bases are shared with TRBD1. This CDR3 spans 17 amino acids. V shed 1 base and J 4 bases; nucleotides not matched to a gene: 9. Germline loops: CDR1 MGHRA, CDR2 YSYEKL. This CDR3 reads CASSQASNRGINEKLFF. As DNA, the CDR3 is TGCGCCAGCAGCCAAGCCAGTAACAGGGGCATTAATGAAAAACTGTTTTTT.

The genes are TRBV6-5 and TRBJ2-3; 8 bases match TRBD1. Unmatched junction bases numbered 6, after V lost 2 bases and J lost 2 bases. This CDR3 has 16 amino acids. Germline V gene lookup returns CDR1 MNHEY and CDR2 SVGAGI. DNA of the CDR3: TGTGCCAGCAGTTACCGGGACAGGACCCTCACAGATACGCAGTATTTT. Protein: CASSYRDRTLTDTQYF.

The chain couples TRBV4-1 to TRBJ1-2, with a possible D match to TRBD1 (6 bases). Germline CDR1 MGHRA, CDR2 YSYEKL. The V gene lost 0 bases and the J gene lost 2 bases, with 16 bases spanning the gap. The CDR3 is 17 amino acids. Here the CDR3 DNA reads TGCGCCAGCAGCCAAGACGGAAGGCCCGGACAGAACTATGGCTACACCTTC. Its translation: CASSQDGRPGQNYGYTF.

The chain combines TRBV5-1 with TRBJ2-3, with a weak D call TRBD2 (5 bases). CDR1 is SGHRS, CDR2 YFSETQ, per germline. Trimming removed 2 bases from V and 1 base from J, with 8 bases in between. The CDR3 is made up of 14 amino acids. The DNA for the CDR3 is TGCGCCAGCAGCTTCGGTAGCGGCACAGATACGCAGTATTTT. Protein product: CASSFGSGTDTQYF. Full variable domain (remainder filled in from reference TRBV5-1 and TRBJ2-3): KAGVTQTPRYLIKTRGQQVTLSCSPISGHRSVSWYQQTPGQGLQFLFEYFSETQRNKGNFPGRFSGRQFSNSRSEMNVSTLELGDSALYLCASSFGSGTDTQYFGPGTRLTVL.

The rearrangement links TRBV27 to TRBJ1-1; no firm D call. V was shortened by 7 bases and J by 7 bases, with 13 bases between the two germline ends. This CDR3 contains 12 residues. Germline CDR1 is MNHEY and CDR2 is SMNVEV (reference sequence). CDR3 in DNA: TGTGCCAGCACTAGTCGAAACCTTGAAGCTTTCTTT. This gives the protein CASTSRNLEAFF.

The rearrangement links TRBV6-5 to TRBJ1-5; 7 nucleotides agree with TRBD1. Germline CDR1 reads MNHEY; CDR2 reads SVGAGI. V lost 6 bases and J lost 6; bases outside the gene matches: 8. CDR3 length: 14 amino acids. CDR3 coding DNA: TGTGCCAGCAGCCAGACAGGGAGAGGTCAGCCCCAGCATTTT. Translated: CASSQTGRGQPQHF.

This chain connects TRBV7-3 to TRBJ2-3, with TRBD2 identical over 13 bases. With V trimmed by 5 bases and J by 1 base, 3 bases remained unmatched. There are 16 residues in the CDR3. The germline gives CDR1 SGHTA, CDR2 FQGTGA. The CDR3 is CASSPGLAGGTDTQYF. In DNA form, the CDR3 reads TGTGCCAGCAGCCCTGGACTAGCGGGGGGCACAGATACGCAGTATTTT.

The chain carries TRBV5-1 and TRBJ2-7; 7 bases align to TRBD2. Looked up from germline, CDR1 is SGHRS and CDR2 is YFSETQ. V lost 3 bases and J lost 1; bases outside the gene matches: 7. The CDR3 spans 15 residues. Written as DNA, the CDR3 is TGCGCCAGCAGCTGGGGACGGGGGGATTCCTACGAGCAGTACTTC. As protein: CASSWGRGDSYEQYF.

The rearrangement joins TRBV2 to TRBJ2-4; TRBD1 matches 7 bases. Germline CDR1 and CDR2: SNHLY and FYNNEI. J lost 6 bases, V lost 2 bases, and 7 bases had no gene match. The CDR3 runs 15 residues. DNA of the CDR3: TGTGCCAGCAGTGAATCGACAGGGCTGGGAAACATTCAGTACTTC. Amino acid sequence: CASSESTGLGNIQYF. The whole variable domain, filled in from reference TRBV2 and TRBJ2-4, reads EPEVTQTPSHQVTQMGQEVILRCVPISNHLYFYWYRQILGQKVEFLVSFYNNEISEKSEIFDDQFSVERPDGSNFTLKIRSTKLEDSAMYFCASSESTGLGNIQYFGAGTRLSVL.

The chain has TRBV6-5 and TRBJ1-4; TRBD1 matches 7 bases. In germline, CDR1 is MNHEY, CDR2 SVGAGI. The CDR3 is made up of 15 amino acids. J was trimmed by 7 bases and V by 7 bases; bases with no gene match: 12. In DNA, the CDR3 is TGTGCCAGCACTCAAGGGGGCGCGGTGGGTGAAAAACTGTTTTTT. It codes for CASTQGGAVGEKLFF.

This rearrangement joins TRBV21-1 to TRBJ1-2. TRBV21-1 is flagged as a pseudogene. This CDR3 is 14 amino acids long. The CDR3 sequence is CASSKGRGNYGYTF. The CDR3, as DNA: TGTGCCAGCAGCAAAGGGCGGGGTAACTATGGCTACACCTTC.

This chain joins TRBV29-1 and TRBJ2-7; 7 nucleotides agree with TRBD1. The germline gives CDR1 SQVTM, CDR2 ANQGSEA. J gave up 3 bases and V 4 bases, and 12 bases lay outside the gene matches. The CDR3 covers 15 residues. CDR3 protein: CSVAAHAGTVYEQYF. DNA of the CDR3: TGCAGCGTTGCGGCGCATGCCGGGACAGTCTACGAGCAGTACTTC.

This rearrangement joins TRBV5-1 to TRBJ2-5; 7 bases are shared with TRBD1. This CDR3 comprises 16 residues. Germline V CDR1 and CDR2: SGHRS, YFSETQ. The ends lost 3 bases at V and 5 bases at J; junction bases unmatched: 13. Here the CDR3 reads CASSSLGQSSTETQYF. CDR3 DNA: TGCGCCAGCAGCTCCCTGGGACAGTCCTCGACGGAGACCCAGTACTTC.

The chain links TRBV3-1 (or the pseudogene TRBV3-2) to TRBJ1-2; D is possibly TRBD1 (6 bases). Germline loops: CDR1 LGHDT, CDR2 YNNKEL (reference sequence). V was trimmed by 0 bases and J by 4 bases, leaving 15 bases between them. The CDR3 runs to 16 residues. The CDR3 nucleotides are TGTGCCAGCAGCCAAGACGCGGGGGGGCTTGGCTATGGCTACACCTTC. Translated, it gives CASSQDAGGLGYGYTF.

The chain uses TRBV9 and TRBJ2-1, with D hard to call. Germline V CDR1 and CDR2: SGDLS, YYNGEE. The ends were cut back, 0 bases at V and 2 bases at J, with 6 bases in the middle. The CDR3 is made up of 14 amino acids. The CDR3 region has the DNA TGTGCCAGCAGCGTAGGGAGTCCCTACAATGAGCAGTTCTTC. This translates into CASSVGSPYNEQFF.

This clone was seen a single time. The chain couples TRBV5-1 to TRBJ2-5; 12 bases are a match to TRBD2. The CDR3 runs to 17 residues. The junction had 9 bases not matched to a gene; V was cut back by 4 bases and J by 2 bases. Germline CDR1 and CDR2: SGHRS and YFSETQ. This chain's CDR3 is CASSPQPSGRGQETQYF. In DNA, the CDR3 is TGCGCCAGCAGCCCTCAACCTAGCGGGAGGGGGCAAGAGACCCAGTACTTC.

V is TRBV19 and J is TRBJ1-3; 7 nucleotides match TRBD1. Germline V gene sequence: CDR1 LNHDA, CDR2 SQIVND (reference sequence). The CDR3 covers 13 residues. J was trimmed by 6 bases and V by 11 bases; bases with no gene match: 10. The CDR3 DNA is TGTGCCGGTAAAAACCAGGGGGAAAACACCATATATTTT. Its translation is CAGKNQGENTIYF.

V and J are TRBV7-3 and TRBJ2-7; 7 bases are shared with TRBD1. Germline values: CDR1 SGHTA, CDR2 FQGTGA. Germline trimming cut 0 bases from V and 5 bases from J; bases unmatched to any gene: 7. The CDR3 consists of 15 residues. CDR3 protein: CASSLTATGIHEQYF. For the CDR3, the DNA is TGTGCCAGCAGCTTAACTGCGACAGGGATCCACGAGCAGTACTTC. The entire variable domain, with the rest obtained from reference TRBV7-3 and TRBJ2-7, is as follows: GAGVSQTPSNKVTEKGKYVELRCDPISGHTALYWYRQSLGQGPEFLIYFQGTGAADDSGLPNDRFFAVRPEGSVSTLKIQRTERGDSAVYLCASSLTATGIHEQYFGPGTRLTVT.

The rearrangement uses TRBV6-6 and TRBJ1-5; 9 bases are a match to TRBD1. The V gene end was trimmed by 5 bases and the J gene end by 7 bases; junction bases not matched to a gene: 6. Germline values: CDR1 MNHNY, CDR2 SVGAGI (reference sequence). CDR3 length: 14 residues. The CDR3 region is CASSTQGAGQPQHF. The DNA of the CDR3 is TGTGCCAGCAGTACACAGGGGGCCGGGCAGCCCCAGCATTTT.

The chain has TRBV15 and TRBJ2-1; no clear D. Trimming left V 0 bases short and J 3 bases short, with 9 bases between. The CDR3 spans 15 residues. Germline-derived CDR1 and CDR2 are LNHNV and YYDKDF (reference sequence). Here the CDR3 reads CATSRDPGGYNEQFF. CDR3 coding DNA: TGTGCCACCAGCAGAGATCCAGGTGGCTACAATGAGCAGTTCTTC. Looking up the rest from reference TRBV15 and TRBJ2-1 gives the full variable domain: DAMVIQNPRYQVTQFGKPVTLSCSQTLNHNVMYWYQQKSSQAPKLLFHYYDKDFNNEADTPDNFQSRRPNTSFCFLDIRSPGLGDTAMYLCATSRDPGGYNEQFFGPGTRLTVL.

The V gene is TRBV5-4, the J gene TRBJ1-2; D is possibly TRBD1 (5 bases). This CDR3 has 12 residues. The V and J ends lost 3 bases and 11 bases respectively, with 14 bases between them. From germline, CDR1 is SGHNT and CDR2 YYREEE (reference sequence). Here the CDR3 reads CASSSPQGRYTF. CDR3 bases: TGTGCCAGCAGCTCTCCGCAGGGAAGGTACACCTTC.

V gene TRBV5-4 combines with J gene TRBJ2-2, with TRBD1 matching over 8 bases. The CDR3 consists of 14 residues. Trimming at V came to 0 bases and at J to 7 bases, leaving 2 bases not matched to a gene. CDR1 SGHNT and CDR2 YYREEE come from the germline V gene (reference sequence). The DNA for the CDR3 is TGTGCCAGCAGCTTGGAACAGGGGGTCGGGGAGCTGTTTTTT. It yields the protein CASSLEQGVGELFF. The full variable domain, rest sourced from reference TRBV5-4 and TRBJ2-2, is ETGVTQSPTHLIKTRGQQVTLRCSSQSGHNTVSWYQQALGQGPQFIFQYYREEENGRGNFPPRFSGLQFPNYSSELNVNALELDDSALYLCASSLEQGVGELFFGEGSRLTVL.